This TCR beta chain was documented in a study of blood T cell repertoires in COVID-19. The overall study: In each case, the material was cDNA or gDNA derived from T cells, B-cell-depleted T cells, or PBMCs.

Source study methods: Amplification with reference gene primers provided the estimates of nucleated cell counts. The assay was immunoSEQ multiplex PCR, and TCRdb's table has in-frame clones only and misses some. That table gives V, J and clone size, and the DNA gave D and trimming. Among roughly 200,000 clones, 70% to 90% were seen once, and the ten largest hold 3.3%. This TCR was recovered from a man in his 60s with acute or convalescent COVID-19. Sequenced: peripheral blood.

CDR3 protein: CAISGQGNGELFF. CDR3 DNA sequence: TGTGCCATCAGTGGACAGGGGAACGGGGAGCTGTTTTTT. The genes are TRBV10-3 and TRBJ2-2; TRBD1 matches 8 bases. The J segment lost 7 bases and the V segment lost 4 bases, leaving 2 bases of the junction unmatched. Germline V gene sequence: CDR1 ENHRY, CDR2 SYGVKD. The CDR3 covers 13 residues.